This TCR beta chain came from a study of cytomegalovirus exposure and HLA in healthy donors. The CDR3 loop spans 16 amino acids. V was shortened by 0 bases and J by 1 base, with 10 bases between the two germline ends. Germline CDR1 reads SGHRS; CDR2 reads YFSETQ. A multiplex PCR was run with 60 Vbeta primers and 13 Jbeta primers. Method: immunoSEQ multiplex PCR; TCRdb's copy keeps in-frame clones and lacks some. This sample has under 200,000 clones, with about 80% found just once. The sequenced sample consisted of PBMCs. This TCR was sampled from a man aged 50-59 years in good health and CMV-seropositive. This sequence joins TRBV5-1 and TRBJ2-2; no clear D gene. This chain's CDR3 is CASSLVAGMNTGELFF. The CDR3 DNA reads TGCGCCAGCAGCTTGGTGGCAGGAATGAACACCGGGGAGCTGTTTTTT.